This TCR beta chain comes out of a study of CD8 T cells in Susac syndrome. Across the whole study: Patients with Susac syndrome were therapy-naive, on corticosteroids, or on intravenous immunoglobulin alone at blood draw. Study-wide findings and caveats: The study conceded that its TCR sequencing and HLA analysis involved relatively few individuals.

With regard to this clonotype: Antigen specificity is unknown.

Sequencing targeted TCR beta in blood CD8+ and CD4+ T cells. An input of about 0.5 to 1 ug of RNA was subjected to reverse transcription using random hexamers. By means of immunoSEQ multiplex PCR, TCR beta CDR3 spanning 54 Vbeta and 13 Jbeta underwent amplification. TCRdb ran MiXCR on the immunoSEQ multiplex PCR reads and lists one entry per CDR3 protein. This sample has 200,000 to 300,000 distinct CDR3 sequences, with around 96% found just once. The source of this sequence is a human donor with Susac syndrome. Source material: CD4+ T cells from PBMCs.

The CDR3 sequence: CASSLALAEGAFF. DNA for the CDR3: TGCGCCAGCAGCTTGGCCCTAGCCGAGGGGGCTTTCTTT. This sequence joins TRBV5-1 and TRBJ1-1; D perhaps matches TRBD1 (5 bases). Germline loops: CDR1 SGHRS, CDR2 YFSETQ. Between the trimmed V and J ends, which lost 0 bases and 11 bases, there was a span of 14 bases. The CDR3 loop spans 13 amino acids. Supplemented by reference TRBV5-1 and TRBJ1-1, the full variable domain reads KAGVTQTPRYLIKTRGQQVTLSCSPISGHRSVSWYQQTPGQGLQFLFEYFSETQRNKGNFPGRFSGRQFSNSRSEMNVSTLELGDSALYLCASSLALAEGAFFGQGTRLTVV.